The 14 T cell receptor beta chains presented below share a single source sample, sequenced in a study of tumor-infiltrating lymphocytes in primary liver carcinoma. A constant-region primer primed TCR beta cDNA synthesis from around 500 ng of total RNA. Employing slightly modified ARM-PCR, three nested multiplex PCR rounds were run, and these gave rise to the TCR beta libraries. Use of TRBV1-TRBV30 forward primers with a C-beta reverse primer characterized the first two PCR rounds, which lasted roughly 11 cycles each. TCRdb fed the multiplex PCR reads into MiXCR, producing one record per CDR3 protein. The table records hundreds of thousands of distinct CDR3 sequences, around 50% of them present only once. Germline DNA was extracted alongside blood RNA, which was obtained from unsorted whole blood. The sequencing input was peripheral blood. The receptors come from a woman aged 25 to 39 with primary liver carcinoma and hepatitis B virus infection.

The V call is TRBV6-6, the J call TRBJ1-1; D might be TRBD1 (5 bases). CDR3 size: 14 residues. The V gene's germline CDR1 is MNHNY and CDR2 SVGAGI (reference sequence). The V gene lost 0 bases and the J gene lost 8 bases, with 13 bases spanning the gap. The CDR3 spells CASSYSMRGTEAFF. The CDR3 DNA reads TGTGCCAGCAGTTACTCGATGCGGGGCACCGAAGCTTTCTTT.

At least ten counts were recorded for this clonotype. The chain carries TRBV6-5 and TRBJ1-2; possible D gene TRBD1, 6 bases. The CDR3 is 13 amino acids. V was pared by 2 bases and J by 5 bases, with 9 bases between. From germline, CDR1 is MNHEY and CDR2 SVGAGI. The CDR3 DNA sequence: TGTGCCAGCAGTTACGACAGGCCTTATGGCTACACCTTC. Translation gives CASSYDRPYGYTF.

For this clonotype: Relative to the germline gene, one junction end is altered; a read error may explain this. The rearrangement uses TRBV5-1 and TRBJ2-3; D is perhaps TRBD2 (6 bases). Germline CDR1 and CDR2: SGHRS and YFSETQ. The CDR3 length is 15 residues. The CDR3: CASSFLGTSIDTQYF. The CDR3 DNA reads TGCGCCAGCAGCTTCTTAGGAACTAGCATAGATACGCAGTATTTT. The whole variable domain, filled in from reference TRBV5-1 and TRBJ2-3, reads KAGVTQTPRYLIKTRGQQVTLSCSPISGHRSVSWYQQTPGQGLQFLFEYFSETQRNKGNFPGRFSGRQFSNSRSEMNVSTLELGDSALYLCASSFLGTSIDTQYFGPGTRLTVL.

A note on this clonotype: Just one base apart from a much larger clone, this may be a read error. The CDR3 protein is CASNLNSIRWEQYF. CDR3 in DNA: TGTGCCAGCAATTTGAACAGCATCCGTTGGGAGCAGTACTTC. The gene calls are TRBV12-3 or TRBV12-4 and TRBJ2-7; D unresolved. Trimming cost V 7 bases and J 7 bases, with 20 bases left between them. The CDR3 length is 14 residues.

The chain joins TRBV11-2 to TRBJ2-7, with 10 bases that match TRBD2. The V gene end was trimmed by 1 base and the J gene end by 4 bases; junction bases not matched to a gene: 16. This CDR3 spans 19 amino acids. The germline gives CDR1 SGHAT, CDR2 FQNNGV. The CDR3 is CASSLGWASGGRSSYEQYF. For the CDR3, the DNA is TGTGCCAGCAGCTTAGGTTGGGCTAGCGGGGGAAGGAGCTCTTACGAGCAGTACTTC.

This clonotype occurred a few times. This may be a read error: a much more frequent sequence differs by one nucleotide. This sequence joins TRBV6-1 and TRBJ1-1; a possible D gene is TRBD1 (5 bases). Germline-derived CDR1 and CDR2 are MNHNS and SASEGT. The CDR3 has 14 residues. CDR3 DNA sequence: TGTGCCAGCAGTGAGTACAGGAAAAACATTGAAGCTTTCTTT. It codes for CASSEYRKNIEAFF.

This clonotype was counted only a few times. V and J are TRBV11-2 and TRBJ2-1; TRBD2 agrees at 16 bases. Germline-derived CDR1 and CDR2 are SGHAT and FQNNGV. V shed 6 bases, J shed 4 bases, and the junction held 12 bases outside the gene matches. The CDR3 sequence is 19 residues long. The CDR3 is CASRGGGLAGGPGYNEQFF. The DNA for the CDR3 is TGTGCCAGCAGGGGGGGGGGACTAGCGGGAGGGCCGGGGTACAATGAGCAGTTCTTC.

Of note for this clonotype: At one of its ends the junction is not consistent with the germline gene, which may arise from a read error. The DNA of the CDR3 is TGTACCAGCAGTCACCGCACTTCGACTAGCGGCCTCCTCACAGATACGCAGTATTTT. Translation: CTSSHRTSTSGLLTDTQYF. This chain connects TRBV6-6 to TRBJ2-3; 9 bases match TRBD2. Germline loops: CDR1 MNHNY, CDR2 SVGAGI (reference sequence). The CDR3 runs to 19 residues.

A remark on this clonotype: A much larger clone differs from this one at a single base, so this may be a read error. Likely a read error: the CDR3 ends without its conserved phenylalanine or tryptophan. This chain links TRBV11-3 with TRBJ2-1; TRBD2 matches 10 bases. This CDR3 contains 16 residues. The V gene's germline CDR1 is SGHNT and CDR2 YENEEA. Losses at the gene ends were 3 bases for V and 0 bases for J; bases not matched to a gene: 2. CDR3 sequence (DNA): TGTGCCAGCAGCTTCCCTAGCGGGAGCTCCTACAATGAGCAGTTCTTA. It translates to CASSFPSGSSYNEQFL.

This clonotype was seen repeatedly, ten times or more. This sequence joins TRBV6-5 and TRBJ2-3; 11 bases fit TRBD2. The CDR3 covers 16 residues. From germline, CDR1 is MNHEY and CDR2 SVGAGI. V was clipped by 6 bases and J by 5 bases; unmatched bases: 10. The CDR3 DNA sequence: TGTGCCAGCAGCCGGGTAGCGGGAGGGCCCGGAGATACGCAGTATTTT. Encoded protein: CASSRVAGGPGDTQYF.

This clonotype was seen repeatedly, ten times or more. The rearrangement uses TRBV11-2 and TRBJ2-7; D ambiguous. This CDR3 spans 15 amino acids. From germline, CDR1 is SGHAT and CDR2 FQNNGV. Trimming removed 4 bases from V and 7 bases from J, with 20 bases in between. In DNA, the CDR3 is TGTGCCAGCAGCTCTCTCAGTGGAAGAGGTTGGGAGCAGTACTTC. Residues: CASSSLSGRGWEQYF.

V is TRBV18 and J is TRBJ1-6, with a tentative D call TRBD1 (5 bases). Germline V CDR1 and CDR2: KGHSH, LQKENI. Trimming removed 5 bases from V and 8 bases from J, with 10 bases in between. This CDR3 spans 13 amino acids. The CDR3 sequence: CASSTREDSPLHF. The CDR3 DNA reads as TGTGCCAGCTCAACCAGGGAAGATTCACCCCTCCACTTT.

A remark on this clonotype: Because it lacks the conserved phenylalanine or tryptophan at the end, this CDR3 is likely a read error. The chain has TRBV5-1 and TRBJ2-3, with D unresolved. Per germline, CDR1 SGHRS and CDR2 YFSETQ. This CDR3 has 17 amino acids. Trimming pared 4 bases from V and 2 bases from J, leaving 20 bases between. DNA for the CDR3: TGCGCCAGCAGCCAAGACGGTACCTTATACAACACAGATACGCAGTATTAT. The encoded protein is CASSQDGTLYNTDTQYY.

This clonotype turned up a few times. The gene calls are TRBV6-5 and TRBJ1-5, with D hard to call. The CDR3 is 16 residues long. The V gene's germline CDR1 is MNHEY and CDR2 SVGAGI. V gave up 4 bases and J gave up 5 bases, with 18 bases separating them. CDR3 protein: CASSSLRHGGDQPQHF. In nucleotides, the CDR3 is TGTGCCAGCAGTTCCCTTCGACACGGCGGGGATCAGCCCCAGCATTTT.